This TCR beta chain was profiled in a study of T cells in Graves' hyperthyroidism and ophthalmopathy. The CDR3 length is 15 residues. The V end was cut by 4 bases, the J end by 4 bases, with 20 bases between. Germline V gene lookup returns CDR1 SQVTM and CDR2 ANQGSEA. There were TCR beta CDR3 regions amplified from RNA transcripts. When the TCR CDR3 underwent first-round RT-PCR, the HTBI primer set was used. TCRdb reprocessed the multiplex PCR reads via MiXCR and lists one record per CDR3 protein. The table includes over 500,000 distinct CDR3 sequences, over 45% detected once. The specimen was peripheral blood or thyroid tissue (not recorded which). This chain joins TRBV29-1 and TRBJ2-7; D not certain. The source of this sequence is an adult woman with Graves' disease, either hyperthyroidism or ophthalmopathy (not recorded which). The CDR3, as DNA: TGCAGCGTTGGACCCAGATCCCCCCCGGGTTACGAGCAGTACTTC. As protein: CSVGPRSPPGYEQYF.